These 23 T cell receptor beta chains share one sample of origin, sequenced in a study of blood T cell repertoires in COVID-19. The method was immunoSEQ multiplex PCR; TCRdb's version includes in-frame clones alone and lacks a portion of them. The table records over 350,000 clones, about 87% of them present only once. The sequenced sample was PBMCs or T cells enriched from blood (not recorded which). The receptors were sampled from a woman between 45 and 60 years old who had recovered from COVID-19.

V is TRBV29-1 and J is TRBJ2-5, with a possible D match to TRBD2 (6 bases). Trimming took 7 bases from V and 5 from J, leaving 17 bases between them. This CDR3 spans 13 amino acids. CDR1 and CDR2 (germline): SQVTM, ANQGSEA. The CDR3 DNA reads TGCAGCGGGAGGGGTTTATCCCGGGAGACCCAGTACTTC. This gives the protein CSGRGLSRETQYF.

The chain has TRBV7-2 and TRBJ1-4; D is unclear. There are 15 residues in the CDR3. Per the germline V gene, CDR1 is SGHTA and CDR2 is FQGNSA. Trimming pared 4 bases from V and 3 bases from J, leaving 12 bases between. The CDR3 protein is CASSSPNSANEKLFF. The CDR3 DNA reads as TGTGCCAGCAGCTCCCCTAATTCGGCTAATGAAAAACTGTTTTTT.

On this clone: Other DNA sequences within the sample encode an identical CDR3. The rearrangement joins TRBV6-5 to TRBJ1-5, with D hard to call. CDR1 and CDR2 from the germline V gene are MNHEY and SVGAGI. The CDR3 length is 13 residues. With 2 bases removed from V and 4 bases from J, the gap between germline ends came to 6 bases. DNA of the CDR3: TGTGCCAGCAGTTACGCGGGGAATCAGCCCCAGCATTTT. Its protein product is CASSYAGNQPQHF.

V is TRBV29-1 and J is TRBJ2-5, with D possibly being TRBD1 (5 bases). V shed 2 bases and J shed 1 base, with 8 bases lying between them. Looked up from germline, CDR1 is SQVTM and CDR2 is ANQGSEA. The CDR3 loop spans 13 amino acids. The DNA of the CDR3 is TGCAGCGTTGAAAAGGACATCCAAGAGACCCAGTACTTC. Its protein product is CSVEKDIQETQYF.

The chain employs TRBV14 and TRBJ1-2; possible D gene TRBD1, 6 bases. V was cut by 4 bases and J by 8 bases, with 14 bases left in between. In germline, CDR1 is SGHDN, CDR2 FVKESK. CDR3 length equals 13 residues. In DNA form, the CDR3 reads TGTGCCAGCAGCCCACAGGGTCTATGGGGCTACACCTTC. Its protein is CASSPQGLWGYTF.

This chain joins TRBV2 and TRBJ1-4, with D possibly matching TRBD1 (6 bases). CDR3 length equals 15 residues. The V gene lost 4 bases and the J gene lost 1 base, with 10 bases spanning the gap. Germline CDR1 reads SNHLY; CDR2 reads FYNNEI. This CDR3 reads CASSVGGGTNEKLFF. DNA of the CDR3: TGTGCCAGCAGTGTTGGGGGCGGAACTAATGAAAAACTGTTTTTT.

V is TRBV27 and J is TRBJ2-3; D might be TRBD2 (5 bases). This CDR3 region has 14 residues. Germline values: CDR1 MNHEY, CDR2 SMNVEV (reference sequence). The germline V and J ends were trimmed by 5 bases and 1 base, with 10 bases remaining between them. Written as DNA, the CDR3 is TGTGCCAGCAGTCCTTATAGCGGCACAGATACGCAGTATTTT. Translated: CASSPYSGTDTQYF.

The genes are TRBV5-1 and TRBJ2-3; tentatively, D is TRBD1 (6 bases). V was shortened by 5 bases and J by 0 bases, with 16 bases between the two germline ends. CDR3 size: 16 residues. The V gene's germline CDR1 is SGHRS and CDR2 YFSETQ. This CDR3 reads CASRAGQTASTDTQYF. For the CDR3, the DNA is TGCGCCAGCAGGGCCGGACAGACCGCTAGCACAGATACGCAGTATTTT.

The chain is built from TRBV20-1 and TRBJ1-2; D perhaps matches TRBD1 (6 bases). V shed 3 bases and J shed 7 bases, with 15 bases lying between them. The length of the CDR3 is 13 residues. Per the germline V gene, CDR1 is DFQATT and CDR2 is SNEGSKA (reference sequence). The CDR3 is CSASEQGHSGYTF. In DNA, the CDR3 is TGCAGTGCTAGTGAGCAGGGACACTCTGGCTACACCTTC.

The chain couples TRBV19 to TRBJ1-1; TRBD1 might be the D (6 bases). The V end was cut by 4 bases, the J end by 0 bases, with 15 bases between. Germline V gives CDR1 LNHDA, CDR2 SQIVND (reference sequence). The CDR3 length is 16 residues. Written as DNA, the CDR3 is TGTGCCAGTAGTAAAACAGGGTTGGGGATGAACACTGAAGCTTTCTTT. It codes for CASSKTGLGMNTEAFF.

A word on this clone: This CDR3 is also generated by other DNA sequences in the sample. The chain links TRBV18 to TRBJ2-7, with D hard to call. This CDR3 has 12 amino acids. Germline values: CDR1 KGHSH, CDR2 LQKENI. The V gene lost 3 bases and the J gene lost 0 bases, with 3 bases spanning the gap. The CDR3 is CASSPGSYEQYF. CDR3 sequence (DNA): TGTGCCAGCTCACCCGGCTCCTACGAGCAGTACTTC.

The V call is TRBV5-5, the J call TRBJ2-7, with D possibly being TRBD1 (6 bases). CDR1 and CDR2 (germline): SGHKS, YYEKEE (reference sequence). V was cut by 7 bases and J by 5 bases, with 19 bases left in between. The CDR3 extends over 14 amino acids. The CDR3 loop is CASEDTQGTHEQYF. CDR3 bases: TGTGCCAGCGAGGATACCCAGGGGACCCACGAGCAGTACTTC.

This sequence joins TRBV10-3 and TRBJ2-7, with TRBD1 as a possible D gene (6 bases). CDR3 length: 13 residues. The V gene lost 3 bases and the J gene lost 4 bases, with 10 bases spanning the gap. The germline V gene has CDR1 ENHRY and CDR2 SYGVKD. The CDR3 coding sequence is TGTGCCATCAGTGAAGGACAGAGTTACGAGCAGTACTTC. Residues: CAISEGQSYEQYF.

The rearrangement joins TRBV7-8 to TRBJ2-1; no clear D. The CDR3 runs to 13 residues. The V end lost 4 bases, the J end lost 6 bases, and 10 bases lay between the germline ends. Germline lookup yields CDR1 SGHVS and CDR2 FQNEAQ. Here the CDR3 DNA reads TGTGCCAGCAGCTCCACTCCCTCCAATGAGCAGTTCTTC. This codes for CASSSTPSNEQFF.

V is TRBV4-1 and J is TRBJ1-1, with D unresolved. Trimming removed 0 bases from V and 0 bases from J, with 8 bases in between. Germline CDR1 reads MGHRA; CDR2 reads YSYEKL. The length of the CDR3 is 15 residues. The CDR3 reads CASSQDRKLNTEAFF. DNA for the CDR3: TGCGCCAGCAGCCAAGACAGGAAATTGAACACTGAAGCTTTCTTT.

V is TRBV29-1 and J is TRBJ2-2; D unclear. Per germline, CDR1 SQVTM and CDR2 ANQGSEA. V lost 6 bases, J lost 0 bases, and 8 bases lay in between. The CDR3 consists of 13 residues. CDR3 amino acids: CSVVTANTGELFF. The CDR3 nucleotides are TGCAGCGTAGTCACAGCGAACACCGGGGAGCTGTTTTTT.

The rearrangement joins TRBV29-1 to TRBJ2-1, with 9 positions matching TRBD2. The trim removed 5 bases at V and 8 bases at J, leaving 19 bases unmatched. There are 17 residues in the CDR3. CDR1 and CDR2 from the germline V gene are SQVTM and ANQGSEA. CDR3 sequence reads: CSVLLSRLAALWDEQFF. The DNA of the CDR3 is TGCAGCGTTCTACTATCCAGACTAGCGGCCCTGTGGGATGAGCAGTTCTTC.

The V call is TRBV11-1, the J call TRBJ2-3; 9 bases map to TRBD2. The CDR3 extends over 16 amino acids. Germline CDR1 is SGHAT and CDR2 is FQDESV (reference sequence). V lost 1 base to trimming and J lost 1 base; unmatched junction nucleotides: 3. CDR3 coding DNA: TGTGCCAGCAGCTTAGAGGTAGCGGGGGGCACAGATACGCAGTATTTT. This sequence encodes CASSLEVAGGTDTQYF.

The chain combines TRBV4-3 with TRBJ1-4; the D is unclear. The CDR3 sequence is 14 residues long. In germline, CDR1 is LGHNA, CDR2 YSLEER. Trimming cost V 0 bases and J 0 bases, with 2 bases left between them. This CDR3 reads CASSQDTTNEKLFF. CDR3 DNA sequence: TGCGCCAGCAGCCAAGACACAACTAATGAAAAACTGTTTTTT.

Details on this clone: The junction does not match germline at one end; this may be a read error. The DNA of the CDR3 is TGTGCCAGCAGTTACACCAACAGGGTTTCCTTC. Protein sequence: CASSYTNRVSF. The gene calls are TRBV7-9 and TRBJ1-2; D might be TRBD1 (6 bases). The germline V gene has CDR1 SEHNR and CDR2 FQNEAQ (reference sequence). This CDR3 spans 11 amino acids. Filled out from reference TRBV7-9 and TRBJ1-2, the complete variable domain reads DTGVSQNPRHKITKRGQNVTFRCDPISEHNRLYWYRQTLGQGPEFLTYFQNEAQLEKSRLLSDRFSAERPKGSFSTLEIQRTEQGDSAMYLCASSYTNRVSFGSGTRLTVV.

V gene TRBV4-1 combines with J gene TRBJ1-5; D is possibly TRBD1 (5 bases). This CDR3 has 14 residues. CDR1 and CDR2 from the germline V gene are MGHRA and YSYEKL. The V and J ends lost 8 bases and 6 bases respectively, with 17 bases between them. The CDR3 nucleotides read TGCGCCAGCCACGTGGGGGGTAGGCGTCAGCCCCAGCATTTT. Translation: CASHVGGRRQPQHF.

The V and J genes are TRBV15 and TRBJ1-4; no reliable D call. CDR1 is LNHNV, CDR2 YYDKDF, per germline (reference sequence). The V end was cut by 5 bases, the J end by 1 base, with 17 bases between. This CDR3 comprises 17 residues. DNA for the CDR3: TGTGCCACCAGCCGTCAGGATGTGGGTAGAACTAATGAAAAACTGTTTTTT. As protein: CATSRQDVGRTNEKLFF. The full variable domain, in which reference TRBV15 and TRBJ1-4 provide the parts outside the CDR3, is DAMVIQNPRYQVTQFGKPVTLSCSQTLNHNVMYWYQQKSSQAPKLLFHYYDKDFNNEADTPDNFQSRRPNTSFCFLDIRSPGLGDTAMYLCATSRQDVGRTNEKLFFGSGTQLSVL.

The chain employs TRBV2 and TRBJ1-5, with unresolved D. Trimming left V 4 bases short and J 3 bases short, with 7 bases between. The CDR3 totals 13 residues. Germline CDR1 is SNHLY and CDR2 is FYNNEI. CDR3 amino acids: CASSGDTNQPQHF. The CDR3 DNA is TGTGCCAGCAGTGGAGACACCAATCAGCCCCAGCATTTT. Drawing the rest from reference TRBV2 and TRBJ1-5, the complete variable domain is EPEVTQTPSHQVTQMGQEVILRCVPISNHLYFYWYRQILGQKVEFLVSFYNNEISEKSEIFDDQFSVERPDGSNFTLKIRSTKLEDSAMYFCASSGDTNQPQHFGDGTRLSIL.